These 4 T cell receptor beta chains originate from one sample sequenced in a study of human T cells and chemical hapten exposure. The time point: pre-sensitization, week 0. Treatment noted: therapeutic diphenylcyclopropenone sensitization with weekly scalp DPC. One entry per CDR3 protein, called by TCRdb with MiXCR from the RACE reads. The sample contains roughly 380,000 distinct CDR3 sequences, around 5.5% of which appear only once. The source was whole blood, collected in connection with sensitization to the hapten diphenylcyclopropenone (DPC). These receptors were taken from a woman aged 50 to 60 with alopecia areata. Some clones in this sample may be carry-over from other donors' samples.

This clonotype was seen ten or more times. The chain combines TRBV6-1 with TRBJ2-5; 7 nucleotides agree with TRBD2. With V trimmed by 0 bases and J by 2 bases, 6 bases remained unmatched. Per the germline V gene, CDR1 is MNHNS and CDR2 is SASEGT. The CDR3 sequence is 16 residues long. The CDR3 DNA follows: TGTGCCAGCAGTGAAGCGGCAGCGGGGATACAAGAGACCCAGTACTTC. This codes for CASSEAAAGIQETQYF.

This clonotype was seen at least ten times. V is TRBV9 and J is TRBJ2-3, with D possibly being TRBD2 (5 bases). The length of the CDR3 is 16 residues. Trimming shortened V by 0 bases and J by 0 bases, and 11 bases separated the two germline ends. CDR1 SGDLS and CDR2 YYNGEE come from the germline V gene. CDR3 coding DNA: TGTGCCAGCAGCGTAGCCAGCGGAGTTAGCACAGATACGCAGTATTTT. Protein: CASSVASGVSTDTQYF.

There are a few counts of this clonotype. This chain joins TRBV10-3 and TRBJ1-1; no definite D call. Germline values: CDR1 ENHRY, CDR2 SYGVKD. The V gene lost 0 bases and the J gene lost 11 bases, with 10 bases spanning the gap. This CDR3 is built from 12 residues. CDR3 sequence (DNA): TGTGCCATCAGTGAGTCGGGCCCGGCGGCTTTCTTT. It codes for CAISESGPAAFF.

This chain connects TRBV20-1 to TRBJ2-3; 8 bases map to TRBD2. Losses at the gene ends were 3 bases for V and 4 bases for J; bases not matched to a gene: 9. This CDR3 has 15 amino acids. Germline CDR1 is DFQATT and CDR2 is SNEGSKA (reference sequence). The CDR3 spells CSASRLARGPDTQYF. The DNA for the CDR3 is TGCAGTGCTAGTCGACTAGCGCGAGGGCCAGATACGCAGTATTTT.